What follows are 27 T cell receptor beta chains derived from one specimen sequenced in a study of blood T cells in healthy people across ages (dated by TCRdb to between 2015 and 2017). Libraries were made using 5' RACE. TCRdb shows the sequencer as Illumina HiSeq 2500. A second PCR of about 6 to 11 cycles was performed with a sample-barcoded 5' primer and a J-beta primer mix. In-frame beta chains were kept once TCRdb had trimmed the public reads at Q25 with fastp and called clones with MiXCR. Entries are consolidated by CDR3 protein sequence, retaining the most common genes and DNA. This sample has around 1.1 million distinct CDR3 sequences in its table, and around two fifths of those were observed once. The top ten constitute under 15% of the sample. The material sequenced was blood. The receptor source for this set is a young man in good health.

This clonotype was seen only a few times. The junction does not match germline at one end; this may be a read error. The genes are TRBV29-1 and TRBJ2-1, with 9 bases lining up with TRBD1. Germline V gene lookup returns CDR1 SQVTM and CDR2 ANQGSEA. This CDR3 has 16 amino acids. CDR3 sequence (DNA): TGCAGCGTGGAAGGGGGTGACAGGGGGGCCTACAATGAGCAGTTCTTC. Amino acid sequence: CSVEGGDRGAYNEQFF.

The chain has TRBV6-1 and TRBJ2-4; either TRBD1 or TRBD2 may fit D (6 bases each). The germline V gene has CDR1 MNHNS and CDR2 SASEGT. The V and J ends lost 1 base and 13 bases respectively, with 17 bases between them. The CDR3 covers 14 residues. The CDR3 nucleotides are TGTGCCAGCAGTGAAGGGCTCCGTGAAGGGGGGCAGTACTTC. This encodes CASSEGLREGGQYF.

The rearrangement uses TRBV19 and TRBJ1-5; 8 bases match TRBD1. Germline V CDR1 and CDR2: LNHDA, SQIVND (reference sequence). J was trimmed by 7 bases and V by 5 bases; bases with no gene match: 7. This CDR3 is built from 14 residues. CDR3 in DNA: TGTGCCAGTAGTTACACAGGGGGTTACCAGCCCCAGCATTTT. Translating gives CASSYTGGYQPQHF.

The chain carries TRBV12-3 or TRBV12-4 and TRBJ2-2, with 7 positions matching TRBD1. V shed 10 bases, J shed 6 bases, and the junction held 14 bases outside the gene matches. The CDR3 has 15 amino acids. The CDR3 bases are TGTGCCACCACGGGAAGACAGGGAACCTCCGGGGAGCTGTTTTTT. Translation: CATTGRQGTSGELFF.

This clonotype was picked up many times. The genes are TRBV20-1 and TRBJ2-4; D is unclear. The CDR3 extends over 13 amino acids. V shed 0 bases and J shed 1 base, with 4 bases lying between them. CDR1 and CDR2 (germline): DFQATT, SNEGSKA (reference sequence). The CDR3 spells CSAREGAKNIQYF. Written as DNA, the CDR3 is TGCAGTGCTAGAGAGGGGGCCAAAAACATTCAGTACTTC.

The chain combines TRBV5-1 with TRBJ1-1; D may be TRBD1 (5 bases). The V end lost 4 bases, the J end lost 5 bases, and 12 bases lay between the germline ends. Germline V gene lookup returns CDR1 SGHRS and CDR2 YFSETQ. The CDR3 length is 13 residues. The CDR3 loop is CASSPGVETEAFF. Written as DNA, the CDR3 is TGCGCCAGCAGCCCGGGGGTTGAGACTGAAGCTTTCTTT.

The chain couples TRBV7-2 to TRBJ1-4; weak D call: TRBD1 (5 bases). Germline CDR1 is SGHTA and CDR2 is FQGNSA. The CDR3 is made up of 14 amino acids. V was cut by 1 base and J by 12 bases, with 15 bases left in between. CDR3 region: CASSLGPTSGELFF. CDR3 coding DNA: TGTGCCAGCAGCTTAGGGCCGACTTCGGGGGAACTGTTTTTT. The full variable domain, its missing parts supplied by reference TRBV7-2 and TRBJ1-4, is GAGVSQSPSNKVTEKGKDVELRCDPISGHTALYWYRQSLGQGLEFLIYFQGNSAPDKSGLPSDRFSAERTGGSVSTLTIQRTQQEDSAVYLCASSLGPTSGELFFGSGTQLSVL.

The table lists this clonotype with many counts. The chain recombines TRBV20-1 with TRBJ2-3; no reliable D call. V was shortened by 8 bases and J by 1 base, with 16 bases between the two germline ends. Germline V gene sequence: CDR1 DFQATT, CDR2 SNEGSKA (reference sequence). The CDR3 covers 14 residues. The CDR3 nucleotides are TGCAGTACCCTCACTTTTGGCCGCACAGATACGCAGTATTTT. Encoded protein: CSTLTFGRTDTQYF.

A remark on this clonotype: The junction differs from germline at one of its ends, possibly a read error. The V gene is TRBV7-3, the J gene TRBJ2-6; D may be TRBD1 (6 bases). In germline, CDR1 is SGHTA, CDR2 FQGTGA. The CDR3 has 16 amino acids. CDR3 bases: TGTGCCAGCAGCCTACAAACAGGGCCCGGGGCCAACCTCCTGACTTTC. This gives the protein CASSLQTGPGANLLTF.

This clonotype showed up just a few times. The chain couples TRBV4-3 to TRBJ1-2, with D possibly being TRBD1 (5 bases). The CDR3 consists of 15 residues. Germline-derived CDR1 and CDR2 are LGHNA and YSLEER. V was clipped by 2 bases and J by 3 bases, with 13 bases between them. CDR3 sequence: CASSQIGGVDYGYTF. The CDR3 nucleotides are TGCGCCAGCAGCCAAATTGGGGGGGTTGACTATGGCTACACCTTC.

This rearrangement joins TRBV20-1 to TRBJ2-3; D gene uncertain. Germline V gene data show CDR1 as DFQATT and CDR2 as SNEGSKA (reference sequence). The CDR3 runs 14 residues. V was pared by 6 bases and J by 6 bases, with 19 bases between. The CDR3 spells CSAQDPYGRDTQYF. In DNA, the CDR3 is TGCAGTGCCCAGGACCCCTACGGCCGGGATACGCAGTATTTT.

The V and J genes are TRBV20-1 and TRBJ2-7; D perhaps matches TRBD1 (6 bases). Germline CDR1 and CDR2: DFQATT and SNEGSKA (reference sequence). Trimming took off 3 bases at V and 4 bases at J, with 19 bases between the two ends. The CDR3 has 15 residues. This chain's CDR3 is CSARDPNRDQYEQYF. The CDR3 coding sequence is TGCAGTGCTAGGGATCCCAACAGGGACCAATACGAGCAGTACTTC.

The chain links TRBV19 to TRBJ1-4; 7 positions match TRBD1. V shed 6 bases, J shed 5 bases, and the junction held 6 bases outside the gene matches. Per germline, CDR1 LNHDA and CDR2 SQIVND (reference sequence). This CDR3 spans 14 amino acids. This CDR3 is CASSPRGQNEKLFF. The CDR3, as DNA: TGTGCCAGTAGCCCAAGGGGACAGAATGAAAAACTGTTTTTT.

This clonotype was counted between two and nine times. This chain links TRBV7-8 with TRBJ2-1; 7 bases are shared with TRBD1. The CDR3 covers 13 residues. The germline V gene encodes CDR1 SGHVS and CDR2 FQNEAQ. V gave up 11 bases and J gave up 6 bases; unmatched junction bases: 10. Written as DNA, the CDR3 is TGTGCCGTGGGCGACAGGGCCTTCAATGAGCAGTTCTTC. Translating gives CAVGDRAFNEQFF.

The gene calls are TRBV13 and TRBJ2-5, with D possibly matching TRBD2 (6 bases). CDR3 length equals 14 residues. Germline loops: CDR1 PRHDT, CDR2 FYEKMQ (reference sequence). The V end was cut by 5 bases, the J end by 6 bases, with 16 bases between. CDR3 coding DNA: TGTGCCAGCAGCGCCCGGGAGCGACAAAAGACCCAGTACTTC. Its translation: CASSARERQKTQYF. Full variable domain (missing parts from reference TRBV13 and TRBJ2-5): AAGVIQSPRHLIKEKRETATLKCYPIPRHDTVYWYQQGPGQDPQFLISFYEKMQSDKGSIPDRFSAQQFSDYHSELNMSSLELGDSALYFCASSARERQKTQYFGPGTRLLVL.

This clonotype appeared a few times. The chain uses TRBV11-2 and TRBJ1-4; tentative D call: TRBD1 (5 bases). The germline CDR1 and CDR2 sequences are SGHAT and FQNNGV. The CDR3 runs to 14 residues. V shed 2 bases and J shed 4 bases, with 8 bases lying between them. In DNA form, the CDR3 reads TGTGCCAGCAGCTTATTTGACAGTAATGAAAAACTGTTTTTT. Protein: CASSLFDSNEKLFF.

The sample holds a few counts of this clonotype. The chain combines TRBV10-2 with TRBJ1-2; D unclear. CDR3 length: 13 residues. Trimming cost V 5 bases and J 2 bases, with 9 bases left between them. Germline CDR1 WSHSY, CDR2 SAAADI. The CDR3, as DNA: TGCGCCAGCAGTACCCGGGCCAACTATGGCTACACCTTC. The encoded protein is CASSTRANYGYTF.

V and J are TRBV12-3 or TRBV12-4 and TRBJ1-2; perhaps TRBD1 as D (5 bases). V lost 3 bases to trimming and J lost 5 bases, with 16 bases between them. This CDR3 has 15 amino acids. Written as DNA, the CDR3 is TGTGCCAGCAGTTTGGCGTCAGTTGGGGGTTATGGCTACACCTTC. This sequence encodes CASSLASVGGYGYTF.

CDR3 in amino acids: CASSPRTLEKLFF. CDR3 DNA: TGTGCCAGCAGCCCTCGGACTCTCGAAAAACTGTTTTTT. V and J are TRBV6-5 and TRBJ1-4, with no clear D. V lost 6 bases and J 8 bases, leaving 13 bases between the germline ends. CDR1 is MNHEY and CDR2 is SVGAGI in the germline V gene. The CDR3 has 13 residues.

The sample holds a few counts of this clonotype. The V and J genes are TRBV5-4 and TRBJ1-2, with 7 bases matching TRBD1. CDR1 is SGHNT and CDR2 is YYREEE in the germline V gene (reference sequence). CDR3 length: 15 amino acids. Losses at the gene ends were 2 bases for V and 7 bases for J; bases not matched to a gene: 11. Written as DNA, the CDR3 is TGTGCCAGCAGCTTTTCGGGAGGGGGCCCTTTTGGCTACACCTTC. Translating gives CASSFSGGGPFGYTF.

In its sample, this clonotype was seen once. The chain couples TRBV20-1 to TRBJ1-1, with 12 nucleotides matching TRBD1. CDR1 and CDR2 from the germline V gene are DFQATT and SNEGSKA (reference sequence). This CDR3 has 17 amino acids. V was pared by 8 bases and J by 5 bases, with 18 bases of the junction left unmatched. The DNA of the CDR3 is TGCAGTACCCGGGACAGGGGGCGGTTGCGGGTAAATACTGAAGCTTTCTTT. It encodes CSTRDRGRLRVNTEAFF.

The genes are TRBV20-1 and TRBJ1-2, with TRBD1 matching over 10 bases. J gave up 3 bases and V 3 bases, and 4 bases lay outside the gene matches. Germline values: CDR1 DFQATT, CDR2 SNEGSKA (reference sequence). The CDR3 extends over 14 amino acids. Written as DNA, the CDR3 is TGCAGTGCTAGCGGGACAGGGGTAGACTATGGCTACACCTTC. Residues: CSASGTGVDYGYTF.

This clonotype appeared a few times. V usage is TRBV20-1 and J usage is TRBJ2-3; tentative D call: TRBD1 (6 bases). This CDR3 region has 14 residues. V was shortened by 3 bases and J by 3 bases, with 13 bases between the two germline ends. Germline CDR1 and CDR2: DFQATT and SNEGSKA (reference sequence). The CDR3 DNA follows: TGCAGTGCTAGTGTGGGGGCCAGTACAGATACGCAGTATTTT. Residues: CSASVGASTDTQYF.

The rearrangement links TRBV7-2 to TRBJ1-4; 9 bases map to TRBD1. CDR3 length: 16 residues. V gave up 4 bases and J gave up 3 bases; unmatched junction bases: 6. From germline, CDR1 is SGHTA and CDR2 FQGNSA. CDR3 DNA sequence: TGTGCCAGCAGCTCCGGGACAGGGAGGGCTAATGAAAAACTGTTTTTT. Amino acid sequence: CASSSGTGRANEKLFF.

V gene TRBV7-9 combines with J gene TRBJ2-2; the D is unclear. Germline-derived CDR1 and CDR2 are SEHNR and FQNEAQ (reference sequence). V was shortened by 4 bases and J by 4 bases, with 10 bases between the two germline ends. The CDR3 contains 14 residues. This CDR3 reads CASSYDWGTGELFF. The CDR3, as DNA: TGTGCCAGCAGCTACGACTGGGGCACCGGGGAGCTGTTTTTT.

The chain links TRBV4-1 to TRBJ2-1; D is unclear. CDR1 is MGHRA and CDR2 is YSYEKL in the germline V gene. V lost 1 base and J lost 9, with 10 bases in between. This CDR3 is built from 13 residues. CDR3 sequence: CASSQARATEQFF. Here the CDR3 DNA reads TGCGCCAGCAGCCAAGCAAGGGCTACTGAGCAGTTCTTC.

Only a few counts were recorded for this clonotype. CDR3 in DNA: TGTGCCAGCAGCCAGTGGAGCACAGATACGCAGTATTTT. Encoded protein: CASSQWSTDTQYF. The rearrangement links TRBV14 to TRBJ2-3; D is undetermined. The V and J ends lost 3 bases and 0 bases respectively, with 4 bases between them. Germline lookup yields CDR1 SGHDN and CDR2 FVKESK. The CDR3 length is 13 residues.